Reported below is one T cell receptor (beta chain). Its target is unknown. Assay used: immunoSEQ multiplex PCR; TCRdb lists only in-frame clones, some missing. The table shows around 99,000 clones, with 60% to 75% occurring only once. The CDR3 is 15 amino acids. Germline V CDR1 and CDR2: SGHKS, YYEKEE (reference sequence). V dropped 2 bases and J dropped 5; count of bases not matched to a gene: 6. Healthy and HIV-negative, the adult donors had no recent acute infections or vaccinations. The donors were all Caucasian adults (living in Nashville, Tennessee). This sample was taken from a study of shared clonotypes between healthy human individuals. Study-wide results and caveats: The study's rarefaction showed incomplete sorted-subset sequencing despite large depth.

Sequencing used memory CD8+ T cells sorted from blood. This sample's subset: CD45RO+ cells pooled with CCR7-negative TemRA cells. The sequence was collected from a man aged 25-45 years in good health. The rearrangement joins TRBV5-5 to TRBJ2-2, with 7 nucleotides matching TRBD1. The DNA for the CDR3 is TGTGCCAGCAGCTTTACGGGACAGCAGACCGGGGAGCTGTTTTTT. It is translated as CASSFTGQQTGELFF.